This T cell receptor beta chain was observed in a study of neurological immune-mediated disorders. The cDNA was generated through 5'RACE incorporating 10-nucleotide random UMIs. Every sequencing run drew on 15-18 subjects and yielded over 170 million TCR-beta sequences. TCRdb itself ran the 5' RACE reads through MiXCR, one entry per CDR3 protein. The sample yields 54,000 or so distinct CDR3 sequences, around 3.5% seen once. The starting material, 2 million PBMCs stored at -80 C, gave rise to the unsorted libraries. This clonotype was detected ten times or more. The TCR comes from a man aged 55 to 69 with multiple sclerosis. The sample was PBMCs.

In nucleotides, the CDR3 is TGCGCCAGCAGCTCCCGACACGGGGTATTTAGGAACACTGAAGCTTTCTTT. This translates into CASSSRHGVFRNTEAFF. This chain joins TRBV5-1 and TRBJ1-1; D gene uncertain. CDR1 is SGHRS, CDR2 YFSETQ, per germline. There are 17 residues in the CDR3. V dropped 3 bases and J dropped 1 base, with 19 bases sitting between them.